This record concerns one T cell receptor (beta chain) sequence. Its specificity is unknown. A read error is possible here, since a much larger clone lies one base away. As the CDR3 is not closed by the conserved phenylalanine or tryptophan, this likely results from a read error. No DNA is shown, since the ends of the CDR3 on it are uncertain; the CDR3 is the one TCRdb lists. The sample belongs to a study of tumor-infiltrating lymphocytes in primary liver carcinoma. Across the study: The patients comprised men and women between the ages of 30 and 69 years.

Total RNA and DNA came together from about 19-30 mg of bulk tissue without cell sorting. Total RNA amounting to 500 ng was the source from which TCR beta cDNA was made with a constant-region primer. What produced the TCR beta libraries was three nested multiplex PCR rounds using slightly modified ARM-PCR. TRBV1-TRBV30 forward primers paired with a C-beta reverse primer drove the first two PCR rounds, around 9 cycles each. TCRdb re-derived calls from the multiplex PCR reads in MiXCR, one entry per CDR3 protein. The top ten hold 9% to 15% of the sample, which has about 97,000 distinct CDR3 sequences, about two thirds seen once. The CDR3 is 14 residues long, ends included. Germline V gives CDR1 SGHAT, CDR2 FQDESV (reference sequence). General observations from the study: The study found a significantly higher top-250-clone fraction in tumors than in blood (p = 0.039).

The sequence was collected from a woman aged 55-69 years with primary liver carcinoma and hepatitis B virus infection. This rearrangement joins TRBV11-1 to TRBJ2-3; the table assigns TRBD2, which was not confirmed against the DNA. Input material: liver tumor tissue from sampling region 2. Subset indicated: tumor region T2, inferior pole. The CDR3 reads CASSLRQRKGESHL.